This T cell receptor (beta chain) is from a study of Graves' ophthalmopathy and Graves' hyperthyroidism (dated 2018 in TCRdb). Context from the whole study: Peripheral blood was collected at initial diagnosis, prior to any treatment. The independent validation cohort included 20 or so hyperthyroidism patients plus 17 patients who later progressed from hyperthyroidism to ophthalmopathy. The approximately 90 discovery patients were randomly split 7:3 into training and test sets. In total, around 130 blood samples were TCR-sequenced: 43 ophthalmopathy, over 70 hyperthyroidism and roughly 17 hyperthyroidism-to-ophthalmopathy patients. After sampling, hyperthyroidism patients received methimazole starting at 30 mg daily, and ophthalmopathy patients received high-dose intravenous methylprednisolone. TCR beta repertoire signatures were used to distinguish Graves' ophthalmopathy from Graves' hyperthyroidism and to predict progression to ophthalmopathy. To explore V-J signatures distinguishing ophthalmopathy from hyperthyroidism, a discovery set of some 100 patients (43 ophthalmopathy, 55 to 60 stable hyperthyroidism) was enrolled. In more than five hyperthyroidism patients, the T-cell repertoires found in thyroid tissue were compared with those found in blood.

General conclusions and limits of the study: In validation, the model predicted ophthalmopathy progression with over 60% sensitivity and roughly 72% specificity; about a dozen predicted patients were CT-confirmed with GO in a median of approximately 6.5 months. No statistical method was used to set the sample size in advance, and the investigators knew which group each participant was assigned to. Ophthalmopathy was separated from stable hyperthyroidism by the 13-signature model with more than 85% sensitivity and just under 84% specificity in cross-validation and with 80%/75% in the test set. Most of the expanded thyroid clonotypes with a frequency above 0.001 were also detected in blood, and it was suggested that the thyroid immune response may be reflected by blood repertoires.

The ophthalmopathy patients had moderately to severely active disease, with a Clinical Activity Score of 3 or higher, a NOSPECS grade of 4 or higher, and a disease duration of less than 3 months. Patients with other autoimmune diseases, uncontrolled infections, pregnancy or lactation were excluded. Clinical symptoms, serum thyroxine, TRAb, thyroid ultrasound and orbital computed tomography formed the basis of the diagnosis. Ficoll-Paque density gradient centrifugation was used to isolate PBMCs from under 11 ml of fresh peripheral blood. Total RNA was extracted with Trizol reagent and quality-checked on an Agilent 2100 Bioanalyzer. The germline V gene sets CDR1 to MDHEN and CDR2 to SYDVKM. Including cysteine and phenylalanine, the CDR3 has 13 amino acids. The DNA shown is the 39-base CDR3, in frame from base 1. V and J lose 6 bases and 3 bases, and a span of 12 bases separates them. This clonotype was detected ten times or more. The antigen it binds to is not known. The input lacks base qualities; no much larger clone sits a single base away.

For repertoire sequencing, the TCR beta CDR3 regions were amplified from RNA transcripts. The first round was an RT-PCR using HTBI primers with the Qiagen OneStep RT-PCR kit, and this first round was followed by a second-round multiplex PCR, then size selection and purification. Libraries were sequenced on an Illumina HiSeq2000 using paired-end 100 bp reads. The paper's data handling went like this. Reads were processed with SOAPnuke, discarding reads with adapters, uncalled bases, mean Phred below 15, or no exact constant-primer or identifier match. COPE v1.2.5 was used to merge high-quality paired reads. Unique nucleotide sequences were defined as clonotypes and aligned to IMGT TRB V, D and J references using MiTCR v1.1. The analysis was limited to V-J combinations with a frequency above 0.0001, which together covered over 98% of repertoires. A TCR clonal expansion and chaos score per V-J combination was defined as the ratio of F50 clonal expansion to chaos observed in the TCRdist matrix. Welch's t-statistics and random forest were used to narrow the features down to more than 10 V-J combinations, which were then fed into a naive Bayes classifier. The Morisita-Horn index was used to measure how similar the thyroid and blood repertoires were. TCRdb ran its own pipeline on the public reads, namely fastp trimming at Q25 and MiXCR clone calling, and kept in-frame beta chains. Here each entry gathers all rows of one CDR3 protein and keeps the most common genes and DNA. Here the V and J calls rest on TCRdb's processing, not on the authors' analysis. Counted in this sample were under 250,000 distinct CDR3 sequences; approximately 28% of them appeared once. Jointly, the top ten make up approximately 9.6% of the sample.

The chain is made from TRBV28 and TRBJ2-7; a confident D gene designation cannot be given. This receptor was taken from a man between 45 and 60 years old with Graves' ophthalmopathy. Donor details come from another sample of the same person, matched by shared clones. The material sequenced was peripheral blood. The CDR3 region: CASSPGFHYEQYF. The DNA reads TGTGCCAGCAGCCCCGGGTTTCACTACGAGCAGTACTTC.